One sample yielded the 25 T cell receptor beta chains listed below, sequenced in a study of T cell repertoires in cytomegalovirus infection. TCRdb fed the reads into MiXCR, producing one record per CDR3 protein. The data hold just under 300,000 distinct CDR3 sequences, with about a tenth observed a single time. The sequenced sample consisted of PBMCs. These receptors were collected from a human donor in good health (CMV status not recorded). Some clones in this sample may be carry-over from other donors' samples.

This clonotype turned up a few times. The CDR3 is CASSLGPAEKLFF. The CDR3 nucleotides are TGTGCCAGCAGTTTAGGGCCTGCTGAAAAACTGTTTTTT. The chain couples TRBV28 to TRBJ1-4, with D uncertain. The CDR3 spans 13 residues. Per the germline V gene, CDR1 is MDHEN and CDR2 is SYDVKM. V dropped 2 bases and J dropped 7 bases, with 8 bases sitting between them.

Notes on this clonotype: Relative to the germline gene, one junction end is altered; a read error may explain this. J is TRBJ1-4 and V is TRBV20-1; 8 bases are a match to TRBD1. CDR1 is DFQATT and CDR2 is SNEGSKA in the germline V gene (reference sequence). The CDR3 sequence is 15 residues long. The CDR3 nucleotides read TGCAGTGCTAAGGCAGGGGGCGGTGTTAATGAAAAGCTGTTTTTT. Encoded protein: CSAKAGGGVNEKLFF.

This clonotype was observed at least ten times. V usage is TRBV23-1 and J usage is TRBJ2-2; 7 nucleotides align to TRBD2. TRBV23-1 is an open reading frame whose function is uncertain. Unmatched junction bases numbered 15, after V lost 8 bases and J lost 3 bases. The length of the CDR3 is 17 residues. The CDR3: CASRRRLAGRDTGELFF. The DNA of the CDR3 is TGCGCCAGCCGACGGCGCCTAGCAGGGAGGGACACCGGGGAGCTGTTTTTT.

This clonotype was counted many times. The genes are TRBV5-1 and TRBJ1-3; D is perhaps TRBD1 (6 bases). Germline CDR1 is SGHRS and CDR2 is YFSETQ. V was cut by 2 bases and J by 11 bases, with 14 bases left in between. The CDR3 totals 13 residues. The CDR3 is CASSFSRGRAIYF. The DNA for the CDR3 is TGCGCCAGCAGCTTCTCCAGGGGCAGAGCCATATATTTT.

This clonotype was counted ten times or more. The V call is TRBV5-8, the J call TRBJ2-6, with D unresolved. The CDR3 has 16 residues. V was cut by 0 bases and J by 0 bases, with 7 bases left in between. Germline V gene data show CDR1 as SGHTS and CDR2 as YDEGEE. The CDR3 nucleotides read TGTGCCAGCAGCTTGGCCATAAACTCTGGGGCCAACGTCCTGACTTTC. Translation: CASSLAINSGANVLTF.

In its sample, this clonotype was seen many times. The rearrangement uses TRBV5-1 and TRBJ2-7; 10 bases line up with TRBD2. This CDR3 is 15 amino acids long. CDR1 is SGHRS and CDR2 is YFSETQ in the germline V gene. J lost 9 bases, V lost 2 bases, and 11 bases had no gene match. The DNA for the CDR3 is TGCGCCAGCAGCTTCGGCAGGACTAGCGGAAAGGGGCAGTACTTC. Amino acids: CASSFGRTSGKGQYF.

This chain uses TRBV5-4 with TRBJ2-4, with a possible D match to TRBD1 (5 bases). CDR1 is SGHNT, CDR2 YYREEE, per germline (reference sequence). V lost 0 bases to trimming and J lost 10 bases, with 20 bases between them. The CDR3 covers 16 residues. Written as DNA, the CDR3 is TGTGCCAGCAGCTTGGTTTTAGACAGATTACAAGAGATTCAGTACTTC. Translated, it gives CASSLVLDRLQEIQYF.

There are many counts of this clonotype. The chain carries TRBV6-6 and TRBJ1-4; perhaps TRBD1 as D (5 bases). CDR3 length: 17 amino acids. Trimming took off 0 bases at V and 3 bases at J, with 14 bases between the two ends. The V gene's germline CDR1 is MNHNY and CDR2 SVGAGI (reference sequence). CDR3 amino acids: CASSYSMSGRANEKLFF. CDR3 DNA sequence: TGTGCCAGCAGTTACTCGATGTCAGGGCGGGCTAATGAAAAACTGTTTTTT.

In its sample, this clonotype was seen many times. The chain recombines TRBV7-2 with TRBJ2-2; possibly TRBD2 for D (5 bases). Germline V lookup: CDR1 SGHTA, CDR2 FQGNSA. This CDR3 contains 16 residues. Deletions cut 1 base from V and 1 base from J, with 10 bases between. The CDR3 sequence: CASSLGTGKNTGELFF. The CDR3 nucleotides are TGTGCCAGCAGCTTAGGGACGGGGAAGAACACCGGGGAGCTGTTTTTT. Full variable domain (remainder filled in from reference TRBV7-2 and TRBJ2-2): GAGVSQSPSNKVTEKGKDVELRCDPISGHTALYWYRQSLGQGLEFLIYFQGNSAPDKSGLPSDRFSAERTGGSVSTLTIQRTQQEDSAVYLCASSLGTGKNTGELFFGEGSRLTVL.

This clonotype appeared a few times. The chain links TRBV6-8 to TRBJ1-6, with D maybe TRBD1 (6 bases). This CDR3 spans 15 amino acids. V was shortened by 6 bases and J by 12 bases, with 21 bases between the two germline ends. CDR1 is MNHGY, CDR2 SAAAGT, per germline. The CDR3 DNA sequence: TGTGCCAGCAGGACAAAGCCAGTGGCAGGGGTACCCCTCCACTTT. It encodes CASRTKPVAGVPLHF.

This clonotype was counted only a few times. The V and J genes are TRBV12-3 or TRBV12-4 and TRBJ2-5; TRBD2 might be the D (6 bases). Trimming left V 1 base short and J 2 bases short, with 17 bases between. The CDR3 sequence is 17 residues long. The CDR3 reads CASSLDFGSGVQETQYF. The CDR3 nucleotides read TGTGCCAGCAGTTTAGACTTTGGGTCGGGGGTTCAAGAGACCCAGTACTTC.

This clonotype was counted many times. The rearrangement links TRBV7-2 to TRBJ1-1; weak D call: TRBD1 (6 bases). The CDR3 has 15 residues. Between the trimmed V and J ends, which lost 3 bases and 6 bases, there was a span of 17 bases. Per germline, CDR1 SGHTA and CDR2 FQGNSA. Here the CDR3 reads CASSLMGHPGPEAFF. CDR3 nucleotides: TGTGCCAGCAGCTTGATGGGACACCCAGGTCCTGAAGCTTTCTTT. The full variable domain, rest sourced from reference TRBV7-2 and TRBJ1-1, is GAGVSQSPSNKVTEKGKDVELRCDPISGHTALYWYRQSLGQGLEFLIYFQGNSAPDKSGLPSDRFSAERTGGSVSTLTIQRTQQEDSAVYLCASSLMGHPGPEAFFGQGTRLTVV.

The sample holds many counts of this clonotype. V is TRBV7-2 and J is TRBJ2-3; D uncertain. V lost 1 base, J lost 6 bases, and 11 bases lay in between. The CDR3 length is 14 residues. Germline loops: CDR1 SGHTA, CDR2 FQGNSA. CDR3 sequence: CASSLELLGDTQYF. CDR3 DNA: TGTGCCAGCAGCTTAGAACTATTAGGGGATACGCAGTATTTT.

At least ten counts were recorded for this clonotype. The rearrangement joins TRBV7-8 to TRBJ1-6; 11 bases line up with TRBD1. Germline V gives CDR1 SGHVS, CDR2 FQNEAQ. The CDR3 covers 16 residues. V lost 5 bases to trimming and J lost 6 bases; unmatched junction nucleotides: 6. The CDR3 sequence: CASSNSGTGGNSPLHF. CDR3 DNA sequence: TGTGCCAGCAGCAACTCCGGGACAGGGGGTAATTCACCCCTCCACTTT.

Many counts were recorded for this clonotype. This chain links TRBV28 with TRBJ2-5; 8 bases fit TRBD2. Germline lookup yields CDR1 MDHEN and CDR2 SYDVKM. There are 16 residues in the CDR3. V shed 3 bases, J shed 4 bases, and the junction held 10 bases outside the gene matches. The CDR3: CASSFSNSGIRETQYF. The CDR3 region has the DNA TGTGCCAGCAGTTTTAGTAATAGCGGGATTCGAGAGACCCAGTACTTC.

This clonotype showed up just a few times. This chain joins TRBV29-1 and TRBJ1-2; 7 nucleotides align to TRBD1. Per the germline V gene, CDR1 is SQVTM and CDR2 is ANQGSEA. The V and J ends lost 2 bases and 4 bases, in that order; junction bases with no gene match: 7. The CDR3 covers 14 residues. CDR3 protein: CSVEPRDRFYGYTF. CDR3 sequence (DNA): TGCAGCGTTGAACCCCGGGACAGATTCTATGGCTACACCTTC.

This clonotype was seen many times. This chain joins TRBV28 and TRBJ2-3; D is unresolved. This CDR3 has 12 amino acids. The germline CDR1 and CDR2 sequences are MDHEN and SYDVKM. The germline V and J ends were trimmed by 8 bases and 2 bases, with 8 bases remaining between them. The CDR3 DNA is TGTGCCAGCTTTGGGTCCACAGATACGCAGTATTTT. It yields the protein CASFGSTDTQYF.

This clonotype occurred many times. V usage is TRBV5-4 and J usage is TRBJ1-4; D perhaps matches TRBD1 (5 bases). V gave up 4 bases and J gave up 8 bases, with 12 bases separating them. Germline values: CDR1 SGHNT, CDR2 YYREEE (reference sequence). The length of the CDR3 is 13 residues. The DNA for the CDR3 is TGTGCCAGCAGCAGGGACGTGAGAGAAAAACTGTTTTTT. It yields the protein CASSRDVREKLFF.

In its sample, this clonotype was seen many times. V usage is TRBV7-2 and J usage is TRBJ2-2; maybe TRBD1 (5 bases). The CDR3 extends over 14 amino acids. Between the trimmed V and J ends, which lost 4 bases and 3 bases, there was a span of 9 bases. CDR1 is SGHTA, CDR2 FQGNSA, per germline. CDR3 DNA: TGTGCCAGCAGCTCAGGGCTAGACACCGGGGAGCTGTTTTTT. Translation gives CASSSGLDTGELFF.

Ten or more counts support this clonotype. The chain combines TRBV2 with TRBJ2-1; no firm D call. The germline CDR1 and CDR2 sequences are SNHLY and FYNNEI. The germline V and J ends were trimmed by 7 bases and 2 bases, with 9 bases remaining between them. The CDR3 contains 13 residues. The CDR3 DNA sequence: TGTGCCAGCAATCCACGAACCTACAATGAGCAGTTCTTC. Translating gives CASNPRTYNEQFF. Complete variable domain (other parts from reference TRBV2 and TRBJ2-1): EPEVTQTPSHQVTQMGQEVILRCVPISNHLYFYWYRQILGQKVEFLVSFYNNEISEKSEIFDDQFSVERPDGSNFTLKIRSTKLEDSAMYFCASNPRTYNEQFFGPGTRLTVL.

There are many counts of this clonotype. In DNA form, the CDR3 reads TGCAGTGCTAGGATGGGCGGGGGGGCTAGTGAGCAGTTCTTC. Its translation is CSARMGGGASEQFF. This chain connects TRBV20-1 to TRBJ2-1, with 9 bases that match TRBD2. This CDR3 spans 14 amino acids. Germline-derived CDR1 and CDR2 are DFQATT and SNEGSKA (reference sequence). With V trimmed by 3 bases and J by 9 bases, 9 bases remained unmatched.

Ten or more counts support this clonotype. This chain uses TRBV12-3 or TRBV12-4 with TRBJ2-1; 7 bases are shared with TRBD1. With V trimmed by 5 bases and J by 1 base, 5 bases remained unmatched. CDR3 length: 15 residues. This chain's CDR3 is CASSDRTGSYNEQFF. CDR3 DNA sequence: TGTGCCAGCAGTGACCGGACAGGATCCTACAATGAGCAGTTCTTC.

This clonotype was picked up many times. The rearrangement links TRBV6-2 or TRBV6-3 to TRBJ1-4; no firm D call. The CDR3 runs to 14 residues. V shed 3 bases and J shed 4 bases, with 9 bases lying between them. Per the germline V gene, CDR1 is MNHEY and CDR2 is SVGEGT. CDR3 nucleotide sequence: TGTGCCAGCAGTTATGTCAGCCTTAATGAAAAACTGTTTTTT. Translating gives CASSYVSLNEKLFF.

J is TRBJ1-2 and V is TRBV10-3; no clear D. Germline values: CDR1 ENHRY, CDR2 SYGVKD. The CDR3 covers 14 residues. V lost 4 bases, J lost 4 bases, and 13 bases lay in between. The CDR3, as DNA: TGTGCCATCAGTGGGTATCCTCAAAGCTATGGCTACACCTTC. Its protein is CAISGYPQSYGYTF.

This clonotype was picked up many times. J is TRBJ2-4 and V is TRBV14; D unclear. CDR3 length: 15 residues. Germline V gene data show CDR1 as SGHDN and CDR2 as FVKESK. Trimming removed 4 bases from V and 1 base from J, with 11 bases in between. CDR3 residues: CASSPRSGAKNIQYF. Here the CDR3 DNA reads TGTGCCAGCAGCCCAAGGTCCGGGGCCAAAAACATTCAGTACTTC.